Sequencing of this TCR beta chain was carried out in a study of blood T cell repertoires in COVID-19. Across the study: Whether acute or convalescent, the COVID-19 samples came from the United States, Italy and Spain. The cDNA or gDNA used as material had been derived from T cells, B-cell-depleted T cells, or PBMCs.

Worth noting for this clone: This likely comes from a read error, as the CDR3 has no conserved phenylalanine or tryptophan at its end. The limits of the CDR3 on the DNA are not certain, so only TCRdb's listed CDR3 is given.

Original analysis: Reference gene primer amplification gave estimated nucleated cell counts. The assay was immunoSEQ multiplex PCR, and TCRdb's table has in-frame clones only and misses some. V and J calls and clone size are as listed in that table; D and trimming were resolved from the DNA. The table shows fewer than 95,000 clones, with roughly 88% occurring only once. This clonotype originated in a woman of 80 years or more with acute or convalescent COVID-19. Sequenced: peripheral blood.

CDR3 residues: CASGSEGRDT. The chain recombines TRBV12-5 with TRBJ1-1; the table gives TRBD1 as D, unverified against the DNA. Germline V gives CDR1 LGHNT, CDR2 FRNRAP. The CDR3 spans 10 residues, counting both ends.